Following are 22 T cell receptor beta chains from one sample sequenced in a study of blood T cells in healthy people across ages. A second PCR of about 6 to 12 cycles used a sample-barcoded 5' primer and a J-beta primer mix. MiXCR was run by TCRdb on the 5' RACE reads, yielding one entry per CDR3 protein. The table lists more than 1 million distinct CDR3 sequences, over 35% of them singletons. The material sequenced was blood. Receptor source: a woman aged 55 to 70 in good health.

J is TRBJ2-3 and V is TRBV4-1; a possible D gene is TRBD1 (6 bases). The germline V gene encodes CDR1 MGHRA and CDR2 YSYEKL. The CDR3 totals 16 residues. V was shortened by 5 bases and J by 1 base, with 16 bases between the two germline ends. CDR3 loop: CASSTSPGHRTDTQYF. CDR3 bases: TGCGCCAGCAGCACAAGCCCGGGACATCGCACAGATACGCAGTATTTT.

This clonotype was observed a handful of times. The V call is TRBV7-6, the J call TRBJ2-7, with TRBD2 identical over 11 bases. After removal of 5 bases from V and 3 bases from J, the junction contained 9 bases not matched to a gene. This CDR3 spans 16 amino acids. From germline, CDR1 is SGHVS and CDR2 FNYEAQ. The CDR3 DNA sequence: TGTGCCAGCAGCCCCCTGTTGGGGACTAGCGGCTACGAGCAGTACTTC. It codes for CASSPLLGTSGYEQYF.

CDR3 nucleotide sequence: TGTGCCAGCAGCGGAAACCGAAACAATGAGCAGTTCTTC. It codes for CASSGNRNNEQFF. V usage is TRBV6-6 and J usage is TRBJ2-1; unclear D gene. Germline assignment: CDR1 MNHNY and CDR2 SVGAGI (reference sequence). The CDR3 spans 13 residues. V gave up 6 bases and J gave up 5 bases, with 11 bases separating them.

A remark on this clonotype: A much larger clonotype is one base distant, so this may be a read error. J is TRBJ2-5 and V is TRBV6-1; D gene ambiguous. The end of the DNA is better explained by TRBJ2-1, so the J call may be wrong. From germline, CDR1 is MNHNS and CDR2 SASEGT. The CDR3 length is 10 residues. CDR3 region: CASSEETQFF. The CDR3, as DNA: TGTGCCAGCAGTGAAGAGACCCAGTTCTTC.

This clonotype was picked up a small number of times. DNA of the CDR3: TGTGCCATCAGGGACAACTCTGGGGCCAACGTCCTGACTTTC. Translation gives CAIRDNSGANVLTF. The chain uses TRBV10-3 and TRBJ2-6, with a possible D match to TRBD1 (5 bases). Trimming removed 6 bases at V and 0 bases at J, with 6 bases between. Germline CDR1 and CDR2: ENHRY and SYGVKD. This CDR3 has 14 amino acids.

This clonotype showed up many times. One junction end disagrees with the germline gene, perhaps due to a read error. V gene TRBV5-1 combines with J gene TRBJ2-7; TRBD1 aligns across 12 bases. CDR3 length: 15 amino acids. CDR1 is SGHRS, CDR2 YFSETQ, per germline. CDR3 protein: CASSPGTGGAYEQYF. In DNA form, the CDR3 reads TGTGCCAGCAGCCCAGGGACAGGGGGCGCGTACGAGCAGTACTTC.

The rearrangement links TRBV6-5 to TRBJ2-3; D is unclear. Trimming removed 2 bases from V and 10 bases from J, with 7 bases in between. CDR3 length: 11 residues. Germline V CDR1 and CDR2: MNHEY, SVGAGI. The CDR3 protein is CASSYNTAQYF. In DNA form, the CDR3 reads TGTGCCAGCAGTTACAACACCGCGCAGTATTTT.

The sample holds a few counts of this clonotype. The CDR3 nucleotides read TGTGCCAGCAGCCAGACTAGCGGGAGCTACAATGAGCAGTACTTC. Encoded protein: CASSQTSGSYNEQYF. The gene calls are TRBV4-2 and TRBJ2-1; 12 positions match TRBD2. The J call may be incorrect, as the DNA end agrees better with TRBJ2-7. The CDR3 runs to 15 residues. Per the germline V gene, CDR1 is LGHNA and CDR2 is YNFKEQ.

Only a few counts were recorded for this clonotype. The gene calls are TRBV7-2 and TRBJ2-1; the match to TRBD2 covers 14 bases. CDR1 is SGHTA and CDR2 is FQGNSA in the germline V gene. The J segment lost 10 bases and the V segment lost 5 bases, leaving 7 bases of the junction unmatched. The CDR3 sequence is 15 residues long. The DNA of the CDR3 is TGTGCCAGCAGCCCCCGACTAGCGGGAGGGCGGGAGCAGTTCTTC. Protein: CASSPRLAGGREQFF.

This chain links TRBV6-1 with TRBJ1-1; D not resolved. In germline, CDR1 is MNHNS, CDR2 SASEGT. This CDR3 region has 11 residues. V lost 6 bases and J 7 bases, leaving 9 bases between the germline ends. CDR3: CASRGFVEAFF. DNA for the CDR3: TGTGCCAGCAGGGGATTCGTTGAAGCTTTCTTT.

This clonotype was seen more than once but under ten times. The V call is TRBV12-3 or TRBV12-4, the J call TRBJ2-7; possibly TRBD2 for D (6 bases). V gave up 6 bases and J gave up 7 bases, with 16 bases separating them. This CDR3 is built from 13 residues. CDR3 in amino acids: CASSSGPVGEQYF. The CDR3 bases are TGTGCCAGCAGCAGCGGGCCCGTGGGGGAGCAGTACTTC.

This clonotype has just a few counts. V and J are TRBV20-1 and TRBJ2-7, with 10 bases that match TRBD2. This CDR3 is built from 16 residues. Trimming cost V 4 bases and J 0 bases; bases outside gene matches: 9. CDR1 DFQATT and CDR2 SNEGSKA come from the germline V gene (reference sequence). CDR3 DNA sequence: TGCAGTGCTACCCTGGGACGACTAGCGGGCTCCTACGAGCAGTACTTC. Protein: CSATLGRLAGSYEQYF.

Concerning this clonotype itself: The junction and the germline gene differ at one end; a read error may be behind it. The V gene is TRBV7-9, the J gene TRBJ1-4; D not resolved. The CDR3 contains 15 residues. Germline loops: CDR1 SEHNR, CDR2 FQNEAQ (reference sequence). CDR3 protein: CASSPYGSGNEELFF. Here the CDR3 DNA reads TGTGCCAGCAGCCCCTACGGCTCGGGTAATGAAGAACTGTTTTTT.

CDR3 DNA: TGTGCCAGCAGCTCGGGACAGGGCTACACCTTC. Protein sequence: CASSSGQGYTF. This chain links TRBV7-6 with TRBJ1-2; 7 bases align to TRBD1. V lost 4 bases, J lost 8 bases, and 1 base stayed unmatched. CDR3 length: 11 amino acids. Germline V gene lookup returns CDR1 SGHVS and CDR2 FNYEAQ.

The rearrangement links TRBV12-3 or TRBV12-4 to TRBJ2-1, with D tentatively TRBD2 (5 bases). The CDR3 is made up of 11 amino acids. V was clipped by 8 bases and J by 10 bases, with 12 bases between them. The DNA for the CDR3 is TGTGCCAGCCAATACGGGATGGAGCAGTTCTTC. Translated, it gives CASQYGMEQFF.

The V call is TRBV6-6, the J call TRBJ1-2; D unresolved. V lost 8 bases to trimming and J lost 4 bases, with 14 bases between them. The CDR3 runs 13 residues. Germline V lookup: CDR1 MNHNY, CDR2 SVGAGI (reference sequence). The CDR3 protein is CASGLVRSYGYTF. The CDR3, as DNA: TGTGCCAGCGGATTAGTAAGGTCCTATGGCTACACCTTC.

The chain couples TRBV30 to TRBJ1-4; no clear D gene. CDR3 length: 14 amino acids. Trimming left V 0 bases short and J 3 bases short, with 8 bases between. Germline V lookup: CDR1 GTSNPN, CDR2 SVGIG (reference sequence). The CDR3 DNA follows: TGTGCCTGGAGTGTAGGTTGGGCTAATGAAAAACTGTTTTTT. The encoded protein is CAWSVGWANEKLFF.

The chain joins TRBV28 to TRBJ1-2, with D perhaps TRBD1 (6 bases). Germline V CDR1 and CDR2: MDHEN, SYDVKM. This CDR3 has 14 amino acids. Trimming pared 6 bases from V and 2 bases from J, leaving 13 bases between. CDR3 nucleotides: TGTGCCAGCAGCCAAACAGGGTCAAACTATGGCTACACCTTC. Protein sequence: CASSQTGSNYGYTF.

This clonotype has ten or more counts. The J gene is TRBJ2-1, the V gene TRBV12-3 or TRBV12-4, with D maybe TRBD2 (6 bases). The CDR3 is made up of 15 amino acids. V was cut by 6 bases and J by 6 bases, with 18 bases left in between. The CDR3 region is CASSPGGGEGNEQFF. The CDR3 DNA sequence: TGTGCCAGCAGCCCGGGCGGAGGGGAAGGCAATGAGCAGTTCTTC.

The V and J genes are TRBV4-2 and TRBJ2-2; a weak D match, TRBD2 (6 bases). The germline V gene has CDR1 LGHNA and CDR2 YNFKEQ. The length of the CDR3 is 15 residues. V lost 3 bases and J lost 5, with 13 bases in between. In DNA form, the CDR3 reads TGTGCCAGCAGCCATTTGAGGGCGGGGACCGGGGAGCTGTTTTTT. Translation: CASSHLRAGTGELFF.

V is TRBV25-1 and J is TRBJ2-3; a weak D match, TRBD2 (6 bases). V lost 3 bases and J 8 bases, leaving 21 bases between the germline ends. The V gene's germline CDR1 is MGHDK and CDR2 SYGVNS. The CDR3 extends over 16 amino acids. The DNA for the CDR3 is TGTGCCAGCAGTGACGGGGACGGGAGAGGGGTCCGTACGCAGTATTTT. Translating gives CASSDGDGRGVRTQYF.

The chain recombines TRBV3-1 with TRBJ1-6, with D perhaps TRBD1 (6 bases). The V and J ends lost 1 base and 7 bases respectively, with 11 bases between them. Germline lookup yields CDR1 LGHDT and CDR2 YNNKEL (reference sequence). The CDR3 spans 15 residues. As DNA, the CDR3 is TGTGCCAGCAGCCAAGTCCGCAGGGGCAATTCACCCCTCCACTTT. Residues: CASSQVRRGNSPLHF. Full variable domain (remainder filled in from reference TRBV3-1 and TRBJ1-6): DTAVSQTPKYLVTQMGNDKSIKCEQNLGHDTMYWYKQDSKKFLKIMFSYNNKELIINETVPNRFSPKSPDKAHLNLHINSLELGDSAVYFCASSQVRRGNSPLHFGNGTRLTVT.